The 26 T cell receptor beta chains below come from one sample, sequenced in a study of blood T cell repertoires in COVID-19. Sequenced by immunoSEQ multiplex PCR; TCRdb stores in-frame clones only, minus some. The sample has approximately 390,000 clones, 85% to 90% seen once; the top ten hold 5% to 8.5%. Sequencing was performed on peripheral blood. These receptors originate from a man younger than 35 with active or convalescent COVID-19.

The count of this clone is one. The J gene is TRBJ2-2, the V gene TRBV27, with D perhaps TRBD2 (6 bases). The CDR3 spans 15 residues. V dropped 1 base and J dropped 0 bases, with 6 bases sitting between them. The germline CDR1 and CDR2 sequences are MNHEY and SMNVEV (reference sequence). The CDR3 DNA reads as TGTGCCAGCAGTTTATGGGGGGCGAACACCGGGGAGCTGTTTTTT. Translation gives CASSLWGANTGELFF.

The CDR3 DNA follows: TGTGCCAGCAGTTTGGCAAAAAACTATGGCTACACCTTC. This translates into CASSLAKNYGYTF. The chain has TRBV6-5 and TRBJ1-2; D ambiguous. CDR1 and CDR2 from the germline V gene are MNHEY and SVGAGI. This CDR3 comprises 13 residues. V was shortened by 4 bases and J by 2 bases, with 8 bases between the two germline ends.

Here the CDR3 reads CATSFGRADTQYF. The CDR3 nucleotides read TGTGCCACCTCTTTCGGGAGGGCCGATACGCAGTATTTT. The rearrangement joins TRBV27 to TRBJ2-3, with 8 bases identical to TRBD2. This CDR3 region has 13 residues. J gave up 6 bases and V 10 bases, and 9 bases lay outside the gene matches. Per the germline V gene, CDR1 is MNHEY and CDR2 is SMNVEV (reference sequence).

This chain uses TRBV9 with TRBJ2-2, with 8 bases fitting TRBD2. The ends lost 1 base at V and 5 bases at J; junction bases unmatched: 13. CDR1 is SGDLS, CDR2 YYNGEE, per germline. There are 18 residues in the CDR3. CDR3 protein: CASSVLISGTWETGELFF. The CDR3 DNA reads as TGTGCCAGCAGCGTATTGATTAGCGGGACCTGGGAAACCGGGGAGCTGTTTTTT.

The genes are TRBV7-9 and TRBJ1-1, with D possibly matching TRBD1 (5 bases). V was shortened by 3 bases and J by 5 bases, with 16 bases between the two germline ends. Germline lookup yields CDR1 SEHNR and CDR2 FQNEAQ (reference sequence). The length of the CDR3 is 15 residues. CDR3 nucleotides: TGTGCCAGCAGCTTCTCGTCTGGAGGGGAGACTGAAGCTTTCTTT. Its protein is CASSFSSGGETEAFF.

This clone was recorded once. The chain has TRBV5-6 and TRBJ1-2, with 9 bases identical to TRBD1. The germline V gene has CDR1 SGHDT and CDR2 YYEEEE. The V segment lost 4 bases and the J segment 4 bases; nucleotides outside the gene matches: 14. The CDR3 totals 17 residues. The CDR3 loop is CASSPRSQGAGGYGYTF. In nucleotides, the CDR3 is TGTGCCAGCAGCCCAAGGTCACAGGGGGCAGGAGGCTATGGCTACACCTTC.

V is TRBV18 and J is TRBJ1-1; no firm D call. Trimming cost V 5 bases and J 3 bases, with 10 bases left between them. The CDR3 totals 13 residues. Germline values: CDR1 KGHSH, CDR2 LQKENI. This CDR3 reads CASSSPTDTEAFF. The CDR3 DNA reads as TGTGCCAGCTCATCCCCCACGGACACTGAAGCTTTCTTT.

The CDR3 is CASSPYTANTGELFF. The CDR3, as DNA: TGTGCCAGCTCACCATACACAGCGAACACCGGGGAGCTGTTTTTT. The chain links TRBV18 to TRBJ2-2; the D is unclear. The CDR3 has 15 residues. Germline assignment: CDR1 KGHSH and CDR2 LQKENI. V dropped 2 bases and J dropped 0 bases, with 7 bases sitting between them.

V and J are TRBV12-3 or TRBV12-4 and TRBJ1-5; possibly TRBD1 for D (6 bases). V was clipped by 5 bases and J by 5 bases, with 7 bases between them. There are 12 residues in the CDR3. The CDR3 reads CASSDRYQPQHF. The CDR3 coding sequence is TGTGCCAGCAGTGACAGGTATCAGCCCCAGCATTTT.

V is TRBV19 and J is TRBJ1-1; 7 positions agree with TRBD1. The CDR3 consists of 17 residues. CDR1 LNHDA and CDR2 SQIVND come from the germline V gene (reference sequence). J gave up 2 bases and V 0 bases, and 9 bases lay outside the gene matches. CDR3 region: CASSIDQGRGFNTEAFF. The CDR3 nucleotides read TGTGCCAGTAGTATAGATCAAGGCAGGGGGTTCAACACTGAAGCTTTCTTT.

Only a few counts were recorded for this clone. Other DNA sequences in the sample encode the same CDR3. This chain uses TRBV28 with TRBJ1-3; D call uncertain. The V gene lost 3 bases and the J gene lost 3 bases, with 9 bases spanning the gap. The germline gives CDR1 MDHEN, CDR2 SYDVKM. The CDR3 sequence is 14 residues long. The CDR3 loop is CASSLGGLGNTIYF. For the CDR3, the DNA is TGTGCCAGCAGTTTGGGAGGGCTTGGAAACACCATATATTTT.

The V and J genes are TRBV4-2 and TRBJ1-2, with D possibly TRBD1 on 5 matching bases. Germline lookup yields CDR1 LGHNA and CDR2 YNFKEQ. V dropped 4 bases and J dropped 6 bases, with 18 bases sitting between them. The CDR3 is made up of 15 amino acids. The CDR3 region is CASSRELRGEDGYTF. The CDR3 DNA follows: TGTGCCAGCAGCCGCGAACTTAGGGGTGAGGATGGCTACACCTTC.

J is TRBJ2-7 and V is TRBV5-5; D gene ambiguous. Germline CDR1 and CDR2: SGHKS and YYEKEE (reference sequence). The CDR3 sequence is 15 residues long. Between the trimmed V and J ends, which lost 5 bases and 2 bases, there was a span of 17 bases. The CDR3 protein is CASSPVPLGPYEQYF. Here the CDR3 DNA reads TGTGCCAGCAGTCCAGTCCCCTTGGGCCCCTACGAGCAGTACTTC.

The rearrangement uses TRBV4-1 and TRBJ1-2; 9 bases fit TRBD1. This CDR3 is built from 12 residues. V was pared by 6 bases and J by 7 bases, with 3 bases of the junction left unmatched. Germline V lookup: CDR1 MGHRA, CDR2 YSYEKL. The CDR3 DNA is TGCGCCAGCAGACAGGGGGCGGGTGGCTACACCTTC. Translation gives CASRQGAGGYTF.

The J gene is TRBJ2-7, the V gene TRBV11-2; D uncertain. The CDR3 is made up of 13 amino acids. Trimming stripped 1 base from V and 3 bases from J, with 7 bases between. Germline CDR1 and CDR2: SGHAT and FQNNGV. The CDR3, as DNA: TGTGCCAGCAGCTTAGCCCGACACTACGAGCAGTACTTC. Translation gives CASSLARHYEQYF.

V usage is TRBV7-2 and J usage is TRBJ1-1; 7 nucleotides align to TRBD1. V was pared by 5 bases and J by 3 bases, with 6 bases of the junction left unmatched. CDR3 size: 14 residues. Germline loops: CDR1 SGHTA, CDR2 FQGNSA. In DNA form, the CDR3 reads TGTGCCAGCAGCAGACAGGGTGGGTACACTGAAGCTTTCTTT. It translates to CASSRQGGYTEAFF.

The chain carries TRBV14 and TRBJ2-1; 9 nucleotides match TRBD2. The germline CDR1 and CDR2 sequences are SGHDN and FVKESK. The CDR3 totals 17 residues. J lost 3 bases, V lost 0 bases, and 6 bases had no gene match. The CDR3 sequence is CASSQDRLADYYNEQFF. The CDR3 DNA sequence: TGTGCCAGCAGCCAAGATCGACTAGCGGATTACTACAATGAGCAGTTCTTC.

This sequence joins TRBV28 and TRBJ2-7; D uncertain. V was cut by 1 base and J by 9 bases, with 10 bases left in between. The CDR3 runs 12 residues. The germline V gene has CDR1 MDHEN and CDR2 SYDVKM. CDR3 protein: CASSLSIYAQYF. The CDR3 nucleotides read TGTGCCAGCAGTTTATCTATATATGCGCAGTACTTC. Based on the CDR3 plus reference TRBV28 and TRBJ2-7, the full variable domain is DVKVTQSSRYLVKRTGEKVFLECVQDMDHENMFWYRQDPGLGLRLIYFSYDVKMKEKGDIPEGYSVSREKKERFSLILESASTNQTSMYLCASSLSIYAQYFGPGTRLTVT.

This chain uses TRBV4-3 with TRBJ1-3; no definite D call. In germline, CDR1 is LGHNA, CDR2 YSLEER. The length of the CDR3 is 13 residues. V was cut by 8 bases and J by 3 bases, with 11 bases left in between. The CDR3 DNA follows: TGCGCCAGCGGGCGAATTCTTGGAAACACCATATATTTT. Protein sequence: CASGRILGNTIYF.

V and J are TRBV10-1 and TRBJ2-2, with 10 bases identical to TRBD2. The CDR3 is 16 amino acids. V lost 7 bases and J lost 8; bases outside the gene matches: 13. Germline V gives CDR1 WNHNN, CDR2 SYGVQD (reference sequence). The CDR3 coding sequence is TGCGCCAGCATATCATGGGCTAGCGGGAGTTCGGGGGAGCTGTTTTTT. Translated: CASISWASGSSGELFF.

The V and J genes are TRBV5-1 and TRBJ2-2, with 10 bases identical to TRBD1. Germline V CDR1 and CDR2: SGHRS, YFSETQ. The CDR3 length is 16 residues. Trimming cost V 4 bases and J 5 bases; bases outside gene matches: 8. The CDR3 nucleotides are TGCGCCAGCAGCACCGACAGGGGGCTGTCGACCGGGGAGCTGTTTTTT. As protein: CASSTDRGLSTGELFF.

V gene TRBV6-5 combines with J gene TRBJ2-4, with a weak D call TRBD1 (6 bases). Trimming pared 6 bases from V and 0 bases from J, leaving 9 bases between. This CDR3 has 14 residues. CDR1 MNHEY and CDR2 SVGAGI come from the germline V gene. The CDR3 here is CASSLDRAKNIQYF. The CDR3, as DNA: TGTGCCAGCAGCCTGGACAGAGCCAAAAACATTCAGTACTTC.

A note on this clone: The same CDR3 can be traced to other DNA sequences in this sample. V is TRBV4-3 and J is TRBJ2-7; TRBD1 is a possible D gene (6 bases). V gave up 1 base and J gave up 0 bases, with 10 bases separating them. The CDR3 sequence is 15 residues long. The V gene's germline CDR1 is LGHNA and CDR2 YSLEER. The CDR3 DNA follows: TGCGCCAGCAGCCAAGTAACAGGGAGCTCCTACGAGCAGTACTTC. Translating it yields CASSQVTGSSYEQYF.

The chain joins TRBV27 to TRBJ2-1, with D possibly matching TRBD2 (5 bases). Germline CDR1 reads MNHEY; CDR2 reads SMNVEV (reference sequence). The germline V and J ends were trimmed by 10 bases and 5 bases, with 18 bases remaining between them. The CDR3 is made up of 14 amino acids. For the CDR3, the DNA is TGTGCCATCTCGAGGGTTTCAGCTAACAATGAGCAGTTCTTC. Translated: CAISRVSANNEQFF.

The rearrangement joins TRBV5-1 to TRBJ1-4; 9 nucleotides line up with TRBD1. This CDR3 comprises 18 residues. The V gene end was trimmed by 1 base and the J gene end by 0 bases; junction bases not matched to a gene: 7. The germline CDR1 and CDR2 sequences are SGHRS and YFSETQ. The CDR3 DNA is TGCGCCAGCAGCTTGTGGGGGACAGGGCCGGCAACTAATGAAAAACTGTTTTTT. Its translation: CASSLWGTGPATNEKLFF.

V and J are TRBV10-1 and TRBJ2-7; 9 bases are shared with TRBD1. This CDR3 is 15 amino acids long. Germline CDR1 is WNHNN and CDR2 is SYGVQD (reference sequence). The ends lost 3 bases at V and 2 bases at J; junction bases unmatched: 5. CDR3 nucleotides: TGCGCCAGCAGTGACGCAGGGACAGGGACCTACGAGCAGTACTTC. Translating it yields CASSDAGTGTYEQYF.